This T cell receptor (beta chain) was documented in a study of cytomegalovirus exposure and HLA in healthy donors. Overall study: Of all 400 or so donors who were genotyped, 70% to 85% belonged to the Caucasian-associated ancestry cluster. The study's findings and limits: In an earlier analysis, about 90% or about 30%: the productive usage of most TCR beta V segments. Associated with cytomegalovirus, according to the listing, were around 170 TCR beta chains. The authors judged a highly shared variant cluster likely a sequencing artifact.

Comments on this clone: Its antigen is not identified.

The PCR employed 60 Vbeta primers together with 13 Jbeta primers. The method was immunoSEQ multiplex PCR; TCRdb's version includes in-frame clones alone and lacks a portion of them. The table includes around 200,000 clones, approximately 79% detected once. The sequence came from a man aged 40-49 years in good health and CMV-seropositive. Source material: PBMCs.

The CDR3 reads CASSRDLRLAGASTDTQYF. The CDR3 bases are TGTGCCAGCAGCCGCGACCTTCGTTTAGCGGGGGCTAGCACAGATACGCAGTATTTT. The rearrangement links TRBV7-8 to TRBJ2-3; 9 nucleotides align to TRBD2. CDR3 length equals 19 residues. Germline V gives CDR1 SGHVS, CDR2 FQNEAQ. The junction had 15 bases not matched to a gene; V was cut back by 5 bases and J by 0 bases.